The 8 T cell receptor beta chains presented below share a single source sample, sequenced in a study of shared clonotypes between healthy human individuals. Naive-designated CD8 cells lacked CD45RO, were positively enriched for CCR7, and omitted terminally differentiated effector memory CD45RA+ cells. Profiled with immunoSEQ multiplex PCR; TCRdb holds only in-frame clones, not every one. The table has about 680,000 clones, about 90% seen once. What was sequenced was naive CD8+ T cells sorted from blood. All receptors come from a man between 25 and 39 years old in good health.

The chain joins TRBV5-1 to TRBJ2-5; 7 nucleotides align to TRBD1. J gave up 3 bases and V 4 bases, and 9 bases lay outside the gene matches. Per the germline V gene, CDR1 is SGHRS and CDR2 is YFSETQ. The CDR3 is made up of 15 amino acids. The CDR3 region is CASSDREHGEETQYF. CDR3 sequence (DNA): TGCGCCAGCAGCGACAGGGAACACGGGGAAGAGACCCAGTACTTC.

The CDR3 sequence is CASSSIRTSYEDNEQFF. The CDR3 DNA is TGTGCCAGCAGTTCGATTCGGACTAGCTATGAAGACAATGAGCAGTTCTTC. This chain links TRBV28 with TRBJ2-1, with 8 bases fitting TRBD2. Germline assignment: CDR1 MDHEN and CDR2 SYDVKM. This CDR3 spans 17 amino acids. J gave up 5 bases and V 4 bases, and 13 bases lay outside the gene matches.

The chain recombines TRBV7-6 with TRBJ2-3; D is possibly TRBD1 or TRBD2 (6 bases each). This CDR3 region has 14 residues. Trimming removed 1 base at V and 6 bases at J, with 11 bases between. The germline V gene has CDR1 SGHVS and CDR2 FNYEAQ. The chain's CDR3 is CASSLGGAGDTQYF. The CDR3 nucleotides read TGTGCCAGCAGCTTAGGGGGGGCGGGTGATACGCAGTATTTT.

This chain connects TRBV4-1 to TRBJ2-1; D is undetermined. The germline V gene encodes CDR1 MGHRA and CDR2 YSYEKL. This CDR3 has 14 amino acids. V lost 0 bases and J lost 8, with 11 bases in between. In DNA form, the CDR3 reads TGCGCCAGCAGCCAAGAATCGGCAGAGGATGAGCAGTTCTTC. This sequence encodes CASSQESAEDEQFF.

The count of this clone is one. Other DNA sequences in the sample encode the same CDR3. The chain employs TRBV19 and TRBJ2-7; D may be TRBD2 (6 bases). CDR3 length: 14 amino acids. V lost 3 bases and J lost 0, with 9 bases in between. CDR1 and CDR2 (germline): LNHDA, SQIVND (reference sequence). CDR3 sequence (DNA): TGTGCCAGTAGTATCACCGGGAGCTCCTACGAGCAGTACTTC. As protein: CASSITGSSYEQYF.

The chain combines TRBV2 with TRBJ2-1, with D unresolved. The V end was cut by 7 bases, the J end by 2 bases, with 9 bases between. The CDR3 is 13 amino acids. The V gene's germline CDR1 is SNHLY and CDR2 FYNNEI. The CDR3 region has the DNA TGTGCCAGCATGCAAGGGACCTACAATGAGCAGTTCTTC. Translation: CASMQGTYNEQFF.

The V gene is TRBV9, the J gene TRBJ2-5, with D maybe TRBD1 (5 bases). The CDR3 consists of 15 residues. Looked up from germline, CDR1 is SGDLS and CDR2 is YYNGEE. The V and J ends lost 1 base and 0 bases respectively, with 10 bases between them. The CDR3 is CASSVRGSHQETQYF. CDR3 nucleotides: TGTGCCAGCAGCGTAAGGGGCAGTCACCAAGAGACCCAGTACTTC. The full variable domain, rest sourced from reference TRBV9 and TRBJ2-5, is DSGVTQTPKHLITATGQRVTLRCSPRSGDLSVYWYQQSLDQGLQFLIQYYNGEERAKGNILERFSAQQFPDLHSELNLSSLELGDSALYFCASSVRGSHQETQYFGPGTRLLVL.

In its sample, this clone was seen once. The chain links TRBV19 to TRBJ1-5, with 9 bases lining up with TRBD1. Germline V CDR1 and CDR2: LNHDA, SQIVND (reference sequence). J was trimmed by 4 bases and V by 8 bases; bases with no gene match: 21. This CDR3 region has 19 residues. CDR3 bases: TGTGCCAGTCAATATATACCGGGACAGGGTTTTTCTCGAAATCAGCCCCAGCATTTT. Translation gives CASQYIPGQGFSRNQPQHF. The entire variable domain, with the rest obtained from reference TRBV19 and TRBJ1-5, is as follows: DGGITQSPKYLFRKEGQNVTLSCEQNLNHDAMYWYRQDPGQGLRLIYYSQIVNDFQKGDIAEGYSVSREKKESFPLTVTSAQKNPTAFYLCASQYIPGQGFSRNQPQHFGDGTRLSIL.